The rows below give T cell receptor beta chains drawn from one sample of a study of blood T cell repertoires in COVID-19. Using immunoSEQ multiplex PCR, the repertoire was profiled, and TCRdb retains in-frame clones only, with some absent. The sample yields some 520,000 clones, 75% to 90% seen once. The sequenced material came from peripheral blood. All receptors come from a man younger than 30 with COVID-19, enrolled during active disease. The CDR3 runs from the conserved cysteine through the conserved F or W. The order of the fields is V gene, J gene, clone size, CDR3 protein. Clone sizes are given selectively: once, few, many, or a class where the clone is expanded.

TRBV2	TRBJ2-3	.	CASSFRTGGHGGTDTQYF
TRBV11-3	TRBJ2-2	few	CASSPGLAWAGELFF
TRBV3-1/TRBV3-2	TRBJ2-7	few	CASSHSTGDYEQYF
TRBV3-1/TRBV3-2	TRBJ2-1	once	CASSQLRTSRKNEQFF
TRBV12-3/TRBV12-4	TRBJ2-5	.	CASRGTGFTTQYF
TRBV5-1	TRBJ2-5	.	CASSQGQGGETQYF
TRBV18	TRBJ2-5	.	CASSPDQGETQYF
TRBV13	TRBJ2-1	.	CASSLTSEDEQFF
TRBV29-1	TRBJ2-2	.	CSVESPGLAGAGELFF
TRBV21-1	TRBJ1-5	.	CASSKMVGVGQPQHF
TRBV2	TRBJ1-2	.	CASRHSGTGWRGYTF
TRBV11-3	TRBJ2-2	.	CASSVGRTGVAGELFF
TRBV6-5	TRBJ1-1	.	CASSYGQGAGTEAFF
TRBV5-6	TRBJ2-1	.	CASSLRGGAYNEQFF
TRBV4-1	TRBJ2-7	.	CASSTRLAGGPYEQYF
TRBV5-8	TRBJ2-7	.	CASSLGQAPYEQYF
TRBV30	TRBJ2-5	.	CAWRRETQYF
TRBV3-1/TRBV3-2	TRBJ2-3	.	CASSHGTGNADTQYF
TRBV12-5	TRBJ2-7	.	CASGGDTVGEQYF
TRBV12-5	TRBJ2-5	.	CASGLRDSEETQYF
TRBV5-1	TRBJ2-1	.	CASSWGTGGLPSYNEQFF
TRBV4-1	TRBJ2-2	.	CASSKKGELNTGELFF
TRBV5-4	TRBJ1-6	.	CASSSTYDRVGSPLHF
TRBV30	TRBJ1-4	.	CAWSAKPGQASEKLFF
TRBV6-5	TRBJ1-3	.	CASSYSGGLSGNTIYF
TRBV6-1	TRBJ2-4	.	CASSVPLVSGLADTNIQYF
TRBV7-9	TRBJ2-3	.	CASSSTGIDTQYF
TRBV5-8	TRBJ1-3	.	CASSLGQHSGNTIYF
TRBV7-6	TRBJ2-6	once	CASSSFGGGGANVLTF
TRBV7-9	TRBJ2-7	.	CASSLDRSSYEQYF
TRBV23-1	TRBJ2-7	.	CASSQSGQTYEQYF
TRBV6-5	TRBJ1-1	.	CASSYGLRYTEAFF
TRBV2	TRBJ1-5	.	CASRLGQHNQPQHF
TRBV11-2	TRBJ2-1	.	CASSPAWSRVVNEQFF
TRBV29-1	TRBJ1-1	.	CSVRPTTFTEAFF
TRBV6-6	TRBJ1-5	.	CASSYWSGREGQPQHF
TRBV2	TRBJ1-6	.	CASRGQFNSPLHF
TRBV5-1	TRBJ2-1	.	CASSPVGAGSYNEQFF
TRBV15	TRBJ2-4	once	CATSPQVLAKNIQYF
TRBV6-5	TRBJ1-2	.	CASSPGGANYGYTF
TRBV20-1	TRBJ2-1	.	CSASRLASYNEQFF
TRBV3-1/TRBV3-2	TRBJ2-3	.	CASSHTGAPTPDTQYF
TRBV7-2	TRBJ1-5	.	CASWKDRTISPQHF
TRBV19	TRBJ1-6	.	CASASGGRSPLHF
TRBV5-8	TRBJ2-5	.	CASSSPGGGAVIETQYF
TRBV18	TRBJ2-3	.	CASSPSASGVSTDTQYF
TRBV4-1	TRBJ1-3	.	CASSQGRVRPGNTIYF
TRBV7-9	TRBJ1-3	once	CASSLGMGVSGNTIYF
TRBV5-1	TRBJ2-3	.	CASSLEGTGGVDTQYF
TRBV6-5	TRBJ1-1	.	CASRVGNTEAFF
TRBV5-1	TRBJ2-2	.	CASSQIAGPRTGELFF